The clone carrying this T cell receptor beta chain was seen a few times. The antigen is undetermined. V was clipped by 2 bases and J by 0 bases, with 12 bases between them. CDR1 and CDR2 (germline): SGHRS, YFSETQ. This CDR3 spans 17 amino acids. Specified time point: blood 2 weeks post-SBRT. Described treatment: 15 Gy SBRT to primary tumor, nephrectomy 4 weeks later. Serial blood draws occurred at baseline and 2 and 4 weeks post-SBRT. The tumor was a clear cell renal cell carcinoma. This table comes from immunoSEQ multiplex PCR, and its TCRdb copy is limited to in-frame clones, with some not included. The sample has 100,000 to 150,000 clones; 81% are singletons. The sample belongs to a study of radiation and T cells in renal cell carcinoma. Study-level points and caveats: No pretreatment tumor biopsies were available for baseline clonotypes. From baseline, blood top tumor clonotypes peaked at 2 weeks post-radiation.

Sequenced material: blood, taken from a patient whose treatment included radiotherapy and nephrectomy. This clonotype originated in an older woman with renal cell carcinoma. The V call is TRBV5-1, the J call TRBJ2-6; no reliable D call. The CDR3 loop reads CASSFRAISSGANVLTF. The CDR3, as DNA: TGCGCCAGCAGCTTTAGGGCCATAAGCTCTGGGGCCAACGTCCTGACTTTC.